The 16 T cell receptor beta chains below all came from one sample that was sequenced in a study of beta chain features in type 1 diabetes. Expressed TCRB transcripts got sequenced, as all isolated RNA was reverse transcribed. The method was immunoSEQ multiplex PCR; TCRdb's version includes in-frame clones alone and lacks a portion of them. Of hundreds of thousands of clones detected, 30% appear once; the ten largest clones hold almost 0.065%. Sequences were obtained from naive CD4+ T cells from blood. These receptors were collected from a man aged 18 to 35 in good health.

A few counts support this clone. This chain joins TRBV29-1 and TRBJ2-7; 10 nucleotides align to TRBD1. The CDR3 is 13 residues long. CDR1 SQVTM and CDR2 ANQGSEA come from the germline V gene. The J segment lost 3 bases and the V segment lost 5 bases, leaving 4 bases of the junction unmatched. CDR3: CSVSTGGGYEQYF. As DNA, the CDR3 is TGCAGCGTTTCGACAGGGGGCGGCTACGAGCAGTACTTC.

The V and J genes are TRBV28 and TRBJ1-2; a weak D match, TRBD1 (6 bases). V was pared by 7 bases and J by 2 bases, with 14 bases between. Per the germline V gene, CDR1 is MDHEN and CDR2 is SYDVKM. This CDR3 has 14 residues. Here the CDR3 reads CASTSRTANYGYTF. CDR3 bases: TGTGCCAGCACTTCCCGGACAGCCAACTATGGCTACACCTTC.

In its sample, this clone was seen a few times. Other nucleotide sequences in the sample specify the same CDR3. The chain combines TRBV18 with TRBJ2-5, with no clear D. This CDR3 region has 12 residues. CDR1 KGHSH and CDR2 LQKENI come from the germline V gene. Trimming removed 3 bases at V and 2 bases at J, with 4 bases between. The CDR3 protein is CASSPGQETQYF. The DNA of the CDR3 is TGTGCCAGCTCACCGGGACAAGAGACCCAGTACTTC.

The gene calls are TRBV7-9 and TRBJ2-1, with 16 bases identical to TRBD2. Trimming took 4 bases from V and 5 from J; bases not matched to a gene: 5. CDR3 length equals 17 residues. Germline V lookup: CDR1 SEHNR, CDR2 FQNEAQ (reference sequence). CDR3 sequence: CASSWGLAGGADNEQFF. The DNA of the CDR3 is TGTGCCAGCAGCTGGGGACTAGCGGGAGGGGCAGACAATGAGCAGTTCTTC. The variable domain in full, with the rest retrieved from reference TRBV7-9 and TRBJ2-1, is DTGVSQNPRHKITKRGQNVTFRCDPISEHNRLYWYRQTLGQGPEFLTYFQNEAQLEKSRLLSDRFSAERPKGSFSTLEIQRTEQGDSAMYLCASSWGLAGGADNEQFFGPGTRLTVL.

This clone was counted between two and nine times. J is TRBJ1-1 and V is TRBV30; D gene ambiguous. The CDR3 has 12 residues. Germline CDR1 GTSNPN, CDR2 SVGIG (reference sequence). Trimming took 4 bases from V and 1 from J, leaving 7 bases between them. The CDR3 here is CAWNRANTEAFF. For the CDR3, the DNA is TGTGCCTGGAATAGAGCGAACACTGAAGCTTTCTTT.

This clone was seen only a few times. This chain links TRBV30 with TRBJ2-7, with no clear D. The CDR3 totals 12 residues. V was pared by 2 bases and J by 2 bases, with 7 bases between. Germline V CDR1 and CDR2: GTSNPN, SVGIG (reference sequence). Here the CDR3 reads CAWSLLPYEQYF. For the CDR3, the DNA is TGTGCCTGGAGTCTCCTTCCCTACGAGCAGTACTTC.

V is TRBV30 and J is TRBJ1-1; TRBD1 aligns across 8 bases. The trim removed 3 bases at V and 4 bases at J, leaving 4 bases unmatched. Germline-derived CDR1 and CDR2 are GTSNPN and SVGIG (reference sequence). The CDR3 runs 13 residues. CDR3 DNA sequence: TGTGCCTGGAGGGGAGACAGGGGCACTGAAGCTTTCTTT. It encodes CAWRGDRGTEAFF.

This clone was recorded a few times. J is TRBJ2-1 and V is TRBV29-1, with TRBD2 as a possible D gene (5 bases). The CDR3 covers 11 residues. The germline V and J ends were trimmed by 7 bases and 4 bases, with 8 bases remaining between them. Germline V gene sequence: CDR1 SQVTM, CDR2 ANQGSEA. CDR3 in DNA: TGCAGCGGGCGGGTGTACAATGAGCAGTTCTTC. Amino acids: CSGRVYNEQFF.

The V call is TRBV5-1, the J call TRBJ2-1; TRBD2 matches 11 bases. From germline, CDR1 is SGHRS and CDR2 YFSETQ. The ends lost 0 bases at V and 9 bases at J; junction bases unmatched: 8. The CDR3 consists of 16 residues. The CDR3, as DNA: TGCGCCAGCAGCTTGGCCCCTAGCGGGAGGATAGGTGAGCAGTTCTTC. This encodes CASSLAPSGRIGEQFF.

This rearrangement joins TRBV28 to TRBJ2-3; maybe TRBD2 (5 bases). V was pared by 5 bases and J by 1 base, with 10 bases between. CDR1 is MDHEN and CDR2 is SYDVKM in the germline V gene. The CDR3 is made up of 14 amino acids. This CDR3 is CASSPRRGTDTQYF. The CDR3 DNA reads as TGTGCCAGCAGTCCCCGGCGGGGCACAGATACGCAGTATTTT. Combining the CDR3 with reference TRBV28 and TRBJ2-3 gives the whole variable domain DVKVTQSSRYLVKRTGEKVFLECVQDMDHENMFWYRQDPGLGLRLIYFSYDVKMKEKGDIPEGYSVSREKKERFSLILESASTNQTSMYLCASSPRRGTDTQYFGPGTRLTVL.

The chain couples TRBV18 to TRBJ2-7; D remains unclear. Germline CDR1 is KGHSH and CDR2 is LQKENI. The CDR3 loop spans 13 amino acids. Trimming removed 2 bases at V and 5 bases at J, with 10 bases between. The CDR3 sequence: CASSPELRDEQYF. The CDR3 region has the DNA TGTGCCAGCTCACCAGAGCTCCGTGACGAGCAGTACTTC.

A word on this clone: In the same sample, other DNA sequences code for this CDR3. The CDR3 protein is CAWSVGADYGYTF. The CDR3 nucleotides are TGTGCCTGGAGTGTAGGGGCCGATTATGGCTACACCTTC. V gene TRBV30 combines with J gene TRBJ1-2; D might be TRBD1 (5 bases). The germline CDR1 and CDR2 sequences are GTSNPN and SVGIG (reference sequence). The CDR3 contains 13 residues. Trimming took 0 bases from V and 5 from J, leaving 10 bases between them. Together with reference TRBV30 and TRBJ1-2, the CDR3 gives the full variable domain: SQTIHQWPATLVQPVGSPLSLECTVEGTSNPNLYWYRQAAGRGLQLLFYSVGIGQISSEVPQNLSASRPQDRQFILSSKKLLLSDSGFYLCAWSVGADYGYTFGSGTRLTVV.

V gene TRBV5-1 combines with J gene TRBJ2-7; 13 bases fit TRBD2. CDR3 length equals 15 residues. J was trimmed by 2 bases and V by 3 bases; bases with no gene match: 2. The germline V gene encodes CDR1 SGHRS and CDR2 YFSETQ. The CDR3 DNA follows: TGCGCCAGCAGCTGGGGACTAGCGGGACCCTACGAGCAGTACTTC. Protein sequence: CASSWGLAGPYEQYF.

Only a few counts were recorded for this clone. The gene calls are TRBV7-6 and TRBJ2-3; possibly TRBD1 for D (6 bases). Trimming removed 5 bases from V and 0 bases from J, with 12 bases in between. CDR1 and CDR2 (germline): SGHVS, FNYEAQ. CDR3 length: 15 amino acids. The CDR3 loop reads CASSTRTASTDTQYF. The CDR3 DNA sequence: TGTGCCAGCAGCACTAGGACAGCTAGCACAGATACGCAGTATTTT.

The CDR3 spells CASSLGAGDYEQYF. The CDR3 DNA follows: TGTGCCAGCAGCTTAGGGGCAGGGGACTACGAGCAGTACTTC. J is TRBJ2-7 and V is TRBV11-2; TRBD1 might be the D (6 bases). Trimming removed 1 base from V and 3 bases from J, with 10 bases in between. CDR3 size: 14 residues. Germline V lookup: CDR1 SGHAT, CDR2 FQNNGV.

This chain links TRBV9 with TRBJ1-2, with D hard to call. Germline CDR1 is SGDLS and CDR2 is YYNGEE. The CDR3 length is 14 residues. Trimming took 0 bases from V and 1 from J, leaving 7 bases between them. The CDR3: CASSVGLLNYGYTF. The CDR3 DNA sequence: TGTGCCAGCAGCGTAGGGCTCCTTAACTATGGCTACACCTTC. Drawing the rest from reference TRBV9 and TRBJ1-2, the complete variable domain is DSGVTQTPKHLITATGQRVTLRCSPRSGDLSVYWYQQSLDQGLQFLIQYYNGEERAKGNILERFSAQQFPDLHSELNLSSLELGDSALYFCASSVGLLNYGYTFGSGTRLTVV.